This entry is about one T cell receptor (beta chain). Its antigen has not been determined. Base qualities are not at hand, and no much larger clone is one base apart. The germline V gene sets CDR1 to SGHTA and CDR2 to FQGNSA. Counted from cysteine to phenylalanine, this CDR3 has 15 amino acids. The only DNA kept is the CDR3, 45 bases in frame from the first base. Cut back by 5 bases and 0 bases, the V and J ends lie 13 bases apart. Repertoires were sampled multiple times during chemoradiotherapy, which allowed clonal expansion in the tumor microenvironment to be followed. Libraries were constructed by the immunoSEQ multiplex PCR assay. TCRdb retrieved this table from immuneACCESS and kept in-frame rearrangements only. Not all clones are present; in checked studies, unresolved V genes account for under half, and no reason is known for the remainder. Here the sample has some 7,700 clones; less than 75% occur a single time. The top ten clonotypes cover approximately 31% of the sample.

The source of the sample is a study of chemoradiotherapy in HPV16-positive cancers (dated by TCRdb to 2022 to 2024). About the investigation overall: Functional T-cell assays on cells from two HPV16-positive patients defined candidate HPV-specific T-cell clones and common TCR motifs. Whether T-cell immunity against the HPV oncoproteins E6 and E7 changes during chemoradiotherapy and whether survival is affected by this immunity were examined in the study. TCR repertoires from some 89 patients with HPV-related cancers were then used to track the candidate HPV-specific TCRs and motifs. The study at large found these results: Expansion of candidate HPV-specific clones and E7-related TCR motifs was observed in the tumor microenvironment during treatment, whereas no such expansion was observed for non-HPV-specific T cells. The functional definition of HPV-specific T cells was derived from only a couple of HPV16-positive patients, and the survival association was reported for HPV16-positive patients. In HPV16-positive patients, expansion of HPV-responsive T cells during chemoradiotherapy was found to be associated with improved recurrence-free survival.

The chain uses TRBV7-2 and TRBJ1-1; the D gene is not confidently resolved. The clonotype originates from a human donor with HPV-associated anogenital cancer. The material was obtained from a patient who underwent chemoradiotherapy. This receptor has the CDR3 CASSASGFMNTEAFF. The base sequence is TGTGCCAGCAGCGCTTCAGGTTTCATGAACACTGAAGCTTTCTTT.